The rows below give T cell receptor beta chains drawn from one sample of a study of T-cell memory formation after mild COVID-19. MiXCR was run by TCRdb on the 5' RACE reads, yielding one entry per CDR3 protein. This sample has approximately 560,000 distinct CDR3 sequences, with 15% to 20% found just once. Source material: PBMCs or a T cell subset sorted from them (not recorded which). Receptor source: an adult woman who had mild COVID-19 (a few samples of this study predate the infection). Cell type and time point are not known. The CDR3 runs from the conserved cysteine through the conserved F or W. Fields, in order: clone size, J gene, D gene, V gene, CDR3 DNA, CDR3 protein. The D gene is left open where the match is weak. Size is omitted from some rows. Given values are once, few, many or a class for expanded clones.

NA	TRBJ2-5	TRBD1	TRBV5-1	TGCGCCAGCAGCTTGGGGGGACAGGGCCAAGAGACCCAGTACTTC	CASSLGGQGQETQYF
NA	TRBJ1-5	TRBD1	TRBV19	TGTGCCAGTAACAGGGGGCGGGAACAGCCCCAGCATTTT	CASNRGREQPQHF
few	TRBJ1-3	NA	TRBV7-2	TGTGCCAGCAGCTTAGGGTTAGGACCCGGAGATGGAAACACCATATATTTT	CASSLGLGPGDGNTIYF
few	TRBJ2-7	TRBD2	TRBV4-3	TGCGCCAGCAGCCAAGATATTGGACTAGCGGGGAGCTCCTACGAGCAGTACTTC	CASSQDIGLAGSSYEQYF
few	TRBJ2-1	NA	TRBV2	TGTGCCAGCAGTGAACAGGGGATGGGGACTTCCAAGCAGTTCTTC	CASSEQGMGTSKQFF
NA	TRBJ2-1	TRBD2	TRBV5-1	TGCGCCAGCAGCTTATTTGATAGCGGGGGTAATGAGCAGTTCTTC	CASSLFDSGGNEQFF
many	TRBJ1-2	TRBD1	TRBV5-4	TGTGCCAGCAGCGCCCAGACCCGGGACAGCTATGGCTACACCTTC	CASSAQTRDSYGYTF
NA	TRBJ2-7	NA	TRBV7-6	TGTGCCAGCAGCTTAGTGAGGGACTCCTACGAGCAGTACTTC	CASSLVRDSYEQYF
NA	TRBJ2-1	NA	TRBV20-1	TGCAGTGCTAGAGAAATCCTTGAAGCCTACAATGAGCAGTTCTTC	CSAREILEAYNEQFF
NA	TRBJ2-7	NA	TRBV20-1	TGCAGTGCTAGAGATGGAGTTGCCTACGAGCAGTACTTC	CSARDGVAYEQYF
NA	TRBJ1-5	NA	TRBV6-2/TRBV6-3	TGTGCCAGCATGCACGGCGGCCCGAGTCAGCCCCAGCATTTT	CASMHGGPSQPQHF
many	TRBJ1-2	TRBD1	TRBV7-8	TGTGCCAGCAGCCCGGGACAGGGGAATGGCTACACCTTC	CASSPGQGNGYTF
NA	TRBJ2-5	NA	TRBV12-3/TRBV12-4	TGTGCCAGCAGTTTAGCTTGGACACCCCAAGAGACCCAGTACTTC	CASSLAWTPQETQYF
few	TRBJ2-7	NA	TRBV6-1	TGTGCCAGCAGTTATTCCGGGCCACCATACGAGCAGTACTTC	CASSYSGPPYEQYF
NA	TRBJ2-2	TRBD2	TRBV12-3/TRBV12-4	TGTGCCAGCAGTCGCTTGTCACGACTAGCCGTGGGTAGTGGGAACACCGGGGAGCTGTTTTTT	CASSRLSRLAVGSGNTGELFF
few	TRBJ2-1	NA	TRBV10-3	TGTGCCATCAGTGAGGAAGTCACTCAGGAGCAGTTCTTC	CAISEEVTQEQFF
few	TRBJ1-1	NA	TRBV5-4	TGTGCCAGCAGCTCCGGGACTCTATCATCAACCCGGGTGGAAGCTTTCTTT	CASSSGTLSSTRVEAFF
NA	TRBJ2-3	NA	TRBV2	TGTGCCAGCGGAAAACAGGAATGGGGTGTAGATACGCAGTATTTT	CASGKQEWGVDTQYF
NA	TRBJ2-2	NA	TRBV13	TGTGCCAGCAGCTTGGGGGGCATCCGCGGAAACACCGGGGAGCTGTTTTTT	CASSLGGIRGNTGELFF
few	TRBJ1-1	TRBD1	TRBV6-1	TGTGCCAGCAGGGCCCCTCCCGGGACAGCCCGAATTGTCACTGAAGCTTTCTTT	CASRAPPGTARIVTEAFF
NA	TRBJ1-1	NA	TRBV4-3	TGCGCCAGCAGCCAAGATGCGGGAGGACACACTGAAGCTTTCTTT	CASSQDAGGHTEAFF
few	TRBJ1-5	NA	TRBV6-2/TRBV6-3	TGTGCCAGCAGTTACGACGGAGCGGGAGGTCAGCCCCAGCATTTT	CASSYDGAGGQPQHF